A single sample gave rise to the 5 T cell receptor beta chains below, sequenced in a study of shared clonotypes between healthy human individuals. Measured with immunoSEQ multiplex PCR; TCRdb has only the in-frame clones, and not every one. The data show some 2,000,000 clones, with approximately 96% seen just once and roughly 0.13% held by the top ten. Source material: naive CD4+ T cells sorted from blood. Subset specified: CD45RA+ positively selected. The receptors here all came from a man aged 18-30 years in good health.

The chain recombines TRBV9 with TRBJ2-2; D might be TRBD1 (5 bases). Germline values: CDR1 SGDLS, CDR2 YYNGEE. The CDR3 loop spans 14 amino acids. V lost 5 bases and J 7 bases, leaving 15 bases between the germline ends. CDR3 in DNA: TGTGCCAGCAGTTCCAGGGTAGACAGCGGGGAGCTGTTTTTT. This codes for CASSSRVDSGELFF. The entire variable domain, with the rest obtained from reference TRBV9 and TRBJ2-2, is as follows: DSGVTQTPKHLITATGQRVTLRCSPRSGDLSVYWYQQSLDQGLQFLIQYYNGEERAKGNILERFSAQQFPDLHSELNLSSLELGDSALYFCASSSRVDSGELFFGEGSRLTVL.

J is TRBJ1-3 and V is TRBV9, with D tentatively TRBD1 (5 bases). Germline assignment: CDR1 SGDLS and CDR2 YYNGEE. The CDR3 is made up of 17 amino acids. V was trimmed by 0 bases and J by 8 bases, leaving 21 bases between them. The CDR3 DNA sequence: TGTGCCAGCAGCGTAGAGCCGGGTGTAAAAAGGGGTGACACCATATATTTT. Amino acids: CASSVEPGVKRGDTIYF.

The V gene is TRBV5-8, the J gene TRBJ2-5; D is possibly TRBD1 or TRBD2 (5 bases each). Germline V gene lookup returns CDR1 SGHTS and CDR2 YDEGEE. This CDR3 comprises 14 residues. V gave up 3 bases and J gave up 5 bases, with 14 bases separating them. This CDR3 reads CASSSPGPGETQYF. The CDR3 coding sequence is TGTGCCAGCAGCTCGCCGGGGCCGGGTGAGACCCAGTACTTC.

Concerning this clone itself: The sample has other DNA sequences that encode this CDR3 too. The gene calls are TRBV7-2 and TRBJ2-3, with unresolved D. Trimming pared 4 bases from V and 3 bases from J, leaving 5 bases between. Germline loops: CDR1 SGHTA, CDR2 FQGNSA. The CDR3 covers 12 residues. CDR3 nucleotides: TGTGCCAGCAGCTCTACTACAGATACGCAGTATTTT. Encoded protein: CASSSTTDTQYF.

V usage is TRBV30 and J usage is TRBJ2-2; 11 bases are shared with TRBD1. Germline V gene lookup returns CDR1 GTSNPN and CDR2 SVGIG (reference sequence). The CDR3 consists of 16 residues. With 2 bases clipped from V and 6 bases from J, the junction kept 8 bases outside the gene matches. The CDR3 sequence: CAWSLSRTGGAGELFF. The CDR3 coding sequence is TGTGCCTGGAGTTTATCCCGGACAGGGGGCGCCGGGGAGCTGTTTTTT.